This entry lists 6 T cell receptor beta chains sequenced from one sample in a study of cytomegalovirus exposure and HLA in healthy donors. This PCR relied on a set of 60 Vbeta primers and 13 Jbeta primers. TCRdb's copy holds only in-frame clones and misses some; the assay was immunoSEQ multiplex PCR. The sample holds 130,000 or so clones, around four fifths seen once. The sequencing input was PBMCs. Source of these receptors: a man younger than 45 in good health and CMV-seronegative.

CDR3 DNA: TGTGCCAGCAGCGTTACCGGGACAGGGGATCAAGAGACCCAGTACTTC. Its translation: CASSVTGTGDQETQYF. V is TRBV5-6 and J is TRBJ2-5, with TRBD1 identical over 10 bases. V dropped 4 bases and J dropped 2; count of bases not matched to a gene: 8. The CDR3 runs to 16 residues. CDR1 is SGHDT, CDR2 YYEEEE, per germline.

The CDR3 spells CASSKLGGVLHNEQFF. DNA for the CDR3: TGTGCCAGCAGTAAACTAGGGGGCGTGTTGCACAATGAGCAGTTCTTC. The chain employs TRBV28 and TRBJ2-1; TRBD1 aligns across 7 bases. The V gene's germline CDR1 is MDHEN and CDR2 SYDVKM. Unmatched junction bases numbered 12, after V lost 5 bases and J lost 5 bases. The CDR3 length is 16 residues.

For this clone: The junction does not match germline at one end; this may be a read error. The same CDR3 can be traced to other DNA sequences in this sample. The chain uses TRBV7-9 and TRBJ1-6; D is ambiguous. The CDR3 runs 17 residues. Germline V lookup: CDR1 SEHNR, CDR2 FQNEAQ (reference sequence). CDR3 sequence reads: CASSLVGPEAHNSPLHF. CDR3 in DNA: TGTGCCAGCAGCTTAGTAGGCCCGGAGGCCCATAATTCCCCCCTCCACTTT.

The rearrangement uses TRBV6-5 and TRBJ2-3; D perhaps matches TRBD2 (6 bases). V dropped 6 bases and J dropped 5 bases, with 12 bases sitting between them. Germline-derived CDR1 and CDR2 are MNHEY and SVGAGI. This CDR3 has 13 amino acids. The CDR3 is CASRRLVGDTQYF. The CDR3 coding sequence is TGTGCCAGCAGAAGACTAGTGGGAGATACGCAGTATTTT.

The rearrangement links TRBV7-6 to TRBJ2-7; TRBD2 agrees at 9 bases. The germline V gene has CDR1 SGHVS and CDR2 FNYEAQ. The ends lost 0 bases at V and 1 base at J; junction bases unmatched: 1. This CDR3 is built from 15 residues. CDR3 sequence reads: CASSLASGGSYEQYF. The CDR3 bases are TGTGCCAGCAGCTTAGCTAGCGGGGGTTCCTACGAGCAGTACTTC. Looking up the rest from reference TRBV7-6 and TRBJ2-7 gives the full variable domain: GAGVSQSPRYKVTKRGQDVALRCDPISGHVSLYWYRQALGQGPEFLTYFNYEAQQDKSGLPNDRFSAERPEGSISTLTIQRTEQRDSAMYRCASSLASGGSYEQYFGPGTRLTVT.

The rearrangement links TRBV7-8 to TRBJ1-1, with a weak D call TRBD1 (6 bases). Germline V gene data show CDR1 as SGHVS and CDR2 as FQNEAQ. The CDR3 totals 14 residues. The V gene lost 1 base and the J gene lost 2 bases, with 8 bases spanning the gap. CDR3 in amino acids: CASSLDRDNTEAFF. The CDR3, as DNA: TGTGCCAGCAGCTTAGACAGGGATAACACTGAAGCTTTCTTT.